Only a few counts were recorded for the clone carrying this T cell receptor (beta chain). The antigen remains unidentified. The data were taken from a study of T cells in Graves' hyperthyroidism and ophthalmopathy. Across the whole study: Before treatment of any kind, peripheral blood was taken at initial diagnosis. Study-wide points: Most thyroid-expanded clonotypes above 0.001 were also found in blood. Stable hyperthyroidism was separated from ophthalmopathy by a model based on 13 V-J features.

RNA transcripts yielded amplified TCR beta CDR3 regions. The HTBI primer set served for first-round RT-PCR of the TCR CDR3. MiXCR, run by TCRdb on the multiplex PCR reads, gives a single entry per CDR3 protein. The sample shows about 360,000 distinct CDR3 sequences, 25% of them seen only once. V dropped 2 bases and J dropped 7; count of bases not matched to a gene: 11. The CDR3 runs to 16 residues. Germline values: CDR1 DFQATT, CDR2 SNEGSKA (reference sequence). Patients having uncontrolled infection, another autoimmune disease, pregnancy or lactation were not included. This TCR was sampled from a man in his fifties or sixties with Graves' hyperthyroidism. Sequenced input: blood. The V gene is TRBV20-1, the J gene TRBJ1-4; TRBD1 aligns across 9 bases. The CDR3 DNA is TGCAGTGCTAGATCTTCTTCCGGGACAGGGTTTGAAAAACTGTTTTTT. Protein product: CSARSSSGTGFEKLFF.